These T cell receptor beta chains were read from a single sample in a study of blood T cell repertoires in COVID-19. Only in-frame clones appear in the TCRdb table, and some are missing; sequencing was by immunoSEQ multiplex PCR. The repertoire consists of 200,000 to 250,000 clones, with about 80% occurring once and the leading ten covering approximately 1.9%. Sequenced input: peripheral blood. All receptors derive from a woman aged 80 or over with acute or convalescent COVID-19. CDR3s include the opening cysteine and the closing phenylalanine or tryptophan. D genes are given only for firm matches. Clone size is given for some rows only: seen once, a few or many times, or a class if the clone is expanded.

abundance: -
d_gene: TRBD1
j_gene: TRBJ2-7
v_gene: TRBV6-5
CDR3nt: TGTGCCAGCAGTTTCGGTGGGACAGGCTACGAGCAGTACTTC
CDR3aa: CASSFGGTGYEQYF

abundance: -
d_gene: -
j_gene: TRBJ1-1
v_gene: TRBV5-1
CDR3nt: TGCGCCAGCAGCACAAGGGGGGGACAAAACACTGAAGCTTTCTTT
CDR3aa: CASSTRGGQNTEAFF

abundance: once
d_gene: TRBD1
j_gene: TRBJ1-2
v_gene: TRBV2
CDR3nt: TGTGCCAGCACCGATGACAGGGGACGCTACACCTTC
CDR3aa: CASTDDRGRYTF

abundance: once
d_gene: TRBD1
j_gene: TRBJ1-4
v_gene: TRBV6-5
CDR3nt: TGTGCCAGCCATACAGGGGCGAGTGAAAAACTGTTTTTT
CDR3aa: CASHTGASEKLFF

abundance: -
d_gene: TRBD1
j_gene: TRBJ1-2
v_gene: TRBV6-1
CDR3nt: TGTGCCAGCAGTGATGTCCCCCGGGACAGCGTCTATGGCTACACCTTC
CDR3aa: CASSDVPRDSVYGYTF

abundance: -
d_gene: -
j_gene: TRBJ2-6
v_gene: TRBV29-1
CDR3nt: TGCAGCGTTGTCCAGGGTTCCTCTGGGGCCAACGTCCTGACTTTC
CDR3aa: CSVVQGSSGANVLTF

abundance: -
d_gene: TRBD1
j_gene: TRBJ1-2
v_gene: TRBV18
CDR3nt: TGTGCCAGCTCACTGACAGGGACTAACTATGGCTACACCTTC
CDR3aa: CASSLTGTNYGYTF

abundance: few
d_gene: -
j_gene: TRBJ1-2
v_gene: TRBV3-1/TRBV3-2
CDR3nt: TGTGCCAGCAGCCGCGCGGGGCGGGGGGCTGTCCTCGGCTACACCTTC
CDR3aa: CASSRAGRGAVLGYTF

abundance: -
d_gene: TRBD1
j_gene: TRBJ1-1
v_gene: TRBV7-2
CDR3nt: TGTGCCAGCAGCACGGGACAGAACACTGACGCTTTCTTT
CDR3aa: CASSTGQNTDAFF

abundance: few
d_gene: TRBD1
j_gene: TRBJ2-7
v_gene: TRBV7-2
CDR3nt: TGTGCCAGCAGCTCCGCCCCGGGACAGGGAAATTACTACGAGCAGTACTTC
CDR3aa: CASSSAPGQGNYYEQYF

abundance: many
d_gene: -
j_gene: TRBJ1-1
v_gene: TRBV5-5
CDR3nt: TGTGCCAGCAGCTTGGGAACAAACACTGAAGCTTTCTTT
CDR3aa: CASSLGTNTEAFF

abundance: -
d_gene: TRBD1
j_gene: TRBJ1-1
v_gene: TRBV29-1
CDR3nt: TGCAGCGCAGTTATGGGACAGGGGGCACCAGCTTTCTTT
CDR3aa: CSAVMGQGAPAFF

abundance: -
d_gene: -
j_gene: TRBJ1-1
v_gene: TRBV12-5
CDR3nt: TGTGCTAGTGGTTTGGTATCCGCTGAAGCTTTCTTT
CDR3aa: CASGLVSAEAFF

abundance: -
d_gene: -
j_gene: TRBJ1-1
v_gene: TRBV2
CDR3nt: TGTGCCAAGTGGGGACATCAGAACACTGAAGCTTTCTTT
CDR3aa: CAKWGHQNTEAFF

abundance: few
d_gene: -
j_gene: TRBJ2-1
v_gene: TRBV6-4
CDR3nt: TGTGCCAGCAGTGACTCGTTCGGACTACCCCTCAATGAGCAGTTCTTC
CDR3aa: CASSDSFGLPLNEQFF

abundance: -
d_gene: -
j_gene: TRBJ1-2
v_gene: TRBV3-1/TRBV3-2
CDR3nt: TGTGCCAGCAGCCAAAGGGGGTACTATGGCTACACCTTC
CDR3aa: CASSQRGYYGYTF

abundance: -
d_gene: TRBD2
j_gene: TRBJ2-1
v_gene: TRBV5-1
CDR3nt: TGCGCCAGCATTCCTCTAGCGGGAGTCGGAGCTGAGCAGTTCTTC
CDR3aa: CASIPLAGVGAEQFF

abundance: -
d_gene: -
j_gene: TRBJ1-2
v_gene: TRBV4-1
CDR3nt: TGCGCCAGCAGCCAAGAAACGAGGGAGCTTCTCACCTTC
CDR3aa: CASSQETRELLTF

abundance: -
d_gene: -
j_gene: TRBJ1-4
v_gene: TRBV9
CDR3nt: TGTGCCAGCAGCGTAGACCCGCGCTCCGAAAAACTGTTTTTT
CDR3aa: CASSVDPRSEKLFF

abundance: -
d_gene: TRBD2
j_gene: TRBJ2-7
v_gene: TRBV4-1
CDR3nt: TGCGCCAGCAGCCAAGGCGGGGGAACCTACGAGCAGTACTTC
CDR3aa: CASSQGGGTYEQYF

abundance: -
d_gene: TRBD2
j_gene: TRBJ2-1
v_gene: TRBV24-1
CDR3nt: TGTGCCACCAGTGACCCCTCACTAGCGGAGCAGTTCTTC
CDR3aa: CATSDPSLAEQFF

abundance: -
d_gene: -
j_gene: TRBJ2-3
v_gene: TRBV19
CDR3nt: TGTGCCAGTAGTATATCCTCTCCTACAGATACGCAGTATTTT
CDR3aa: CASSISSPTDTQYF

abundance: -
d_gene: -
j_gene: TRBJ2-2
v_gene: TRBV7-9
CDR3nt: TGTGCCAGCAGCTTAGGGGAGACCACCGGGGAGCTGTTTTTT
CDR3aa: CASSLGETTGELFF

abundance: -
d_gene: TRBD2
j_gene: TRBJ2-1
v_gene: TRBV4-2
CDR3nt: TGTGCCAGCAGCCCACCTCCCGGCCAGACTAGCGGGAGAGGGGATGAGCAGTTCTTC
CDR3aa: CASSPPPGQTSGRGDEQFF

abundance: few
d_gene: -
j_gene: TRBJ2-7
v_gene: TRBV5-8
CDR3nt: TGTGCCAGCAGCCTCAGGGGTATCATCGAGCAGTACTTC
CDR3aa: CASSLRGIIEQYF

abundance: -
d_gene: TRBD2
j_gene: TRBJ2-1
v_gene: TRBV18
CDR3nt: TGTGCCAGCTCACCGGCTAGCGGGAGAAGCGATGAGCAGTTCTTC
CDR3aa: CASSPASGRSDEQFF

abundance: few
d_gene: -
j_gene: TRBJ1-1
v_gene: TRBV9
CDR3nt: TGTGCCGAATCAATCTGGACACCTATGAACACTGAAGCTTTCTTT
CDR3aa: CAESIWTPMNTEAFF

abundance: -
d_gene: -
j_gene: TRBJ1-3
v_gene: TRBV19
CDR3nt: TGTGCCAGTAGTCCTTTTGGAGCTAGCTCTGGAAACACCATATATTTT
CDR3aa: CASSPFGASSGNTIYF